This entry lists 27 T cell receptor beta chains sequenced from one sample in a study of blood T cells in healthy people across ages (dated by TCRdb to about 2015). The method was 5' RACE. Sequencing took place on an Illumina HiSeq 2500. The second PCR ran for about 7 to 11 cycles and used a J-beta primer mix along with a sample-barcoded 5' primer. Using fastp trimming at Q25 and MiXCR clonotype assembly, TCRdb reanalyzed the public sequencing data and kept in-frame beta chains. Identical CDR3 protein sequences are pooled into one entry, listed with their most common genes and DNA. This sample has about 1.5 million distinct CDR3 sequences in its table, and approximately 42% of those were observed once. The ten largest clonotypes hold approximately 4% of the sample. The sequencing sample was made of blood. Receptors were obtained from a woman aged 18-35 years in good health.

In nucleotides, the CDR3 is TGTGCCAGCAGTTACTTGGGTTTAATGGACTATGGCTACACCTTC. Amino acids: CASSYLGLMDYGYTF. This chain joins TRBV6-5 and TRBJ1-2, with D uncertain. The length of the CDR3 is 15 residues. CDR1 MNHEY and CDR2 SVGAGI come from the germline V gene. The ends were cut back, 1 base at V and 3 bases at J, with 12 bases in the middle.

Note on this clonotype: At one end the junction does not follow the germline gene, possibly because of a read error. The genes are TRBV5-1 and TRBJ2-7; D tentatively reads TRBD1 or TRBD2 (5 bases each). CDR1 and CDR2 from the germline V gene are SGHRS and YFSETQ. The CDR3 is 14 residues long. The CDR3 DNA follows: TGCGCCAGCAGCTTGGCCTCGGGGACCTACGGGCAGTACTTC. Its translation: CASSLASGTYGQYF.

This clonotype was observed a few times. The genes are TRBV12-3 or TRBV12-4 and TRBJ1-5, with TRBD1 as a possible D gene (6 bases). The V gene lost 4 bases and the J gene lost 6 bases, with 13 bases spanning the gap. This CDR3 has 14 residues. CDR3 protein: CASSSGGGRQPQHF. The CDR3 DNA reads as TGTGCCAGCAGTTCAGGCGGGGGGCGTCAGCCCCAGCATTTT.

This clonotype has a handful of counts. This chain joins TRBV4-2 and TRBJ2-1; unclear D gene. Trimming removed 0 bases from V and 3 bases from J, with 9 bases in between. CDR1 and CDR2 (germline): LGHNA, YNFKEQ. The CDR3 spans 15 residues. This CDR3 is CASSQEQRVYNEQFF. CDR3 bases: TGTGCCAGCAGCCAAGAACAACGGGTCTACAATGAGCAGTTCTTC.

This rearrangement joins TRBV20-1 to TRBJ2-1; 11 bases fit TRBD2. The germline V gene encodes CDR1 DFQATT and CDR2 SNEGSKA (reference sequence). The V segment lost 4 bases and the J segment 7 bases; nucleotides outside the gene matches: 6. The CDR3 is 14 residues long. The CDR3 bases are TGCAGTGCTAATCTAGCGGGAGGAGGGAATGAGCAGTTCTTC. Protein: CSANLAGGGNEQFF.

The chain recombines TRBV6-5 with TRBJ2-1, with D possibly TRBD2 on 6 matching bases. The V end lost 4 bases, the J end lost 4 bases, and 14 bases lay between the germline ends. From germline, CDR1 is MNHEY and CDR2 SVGAGI. The length of the CDR3 is 15 residues. The CDR3 DNA is TGTGCCAGCAGTTCCGGGACTTTACCTTACAATGAGCAGTTCTTC. Amino acids: CASSSGTLPYNEQFF.

V usage is TRBV20-1 and J usage is TRBJ1-5, with 7 bases fitting TRBD1. The CDR3 spans 18 residues. CDR1 and CDR2 (germline): DFQATT, SNEGSKA (reference sequence). V lost 8 bases and J lost 0; bases outside the gene matches: 19. As DNA, the CDR3 is TGCAGTACCCATCCAGACAGGGACCGGGGGAGTAGCAATCAGCCCCAGCATTTT. This encodes CSTHPDRDRGSSNQPQHF.

This clonotype appeared a few times. V usage is TRBV20-1 and J usage is TRBJ1-2, with D possibly TRBD1 on 5 matching bases. The CDR3 loop spans 13 amino acids. V was shortened by 2 bases and J by 5 bases, with 12 bases between the two germline ends. The germline V gene has CDR1 DFQATT and CDR2 SNEGSKA (reference sequence). The CDR3 bases are TGCAGTGCTAGACAGGGCCAGGAGTATGGCTACACCTTC. Amino acids: CSARQGQEYGYTF.

The gene calls are TRBV20-1 and TRBJ2-4, with 8 positions matching TRBD2. CDR1 DFQATT and CDR2 SNEGSKA come from the germline V gene (reference sequence). This CDR3 has 13 residues. Germline trimming cut 3 bases from V and 13 bases from J; bases unmatched to any gene: 11. The CDR3 nucleotides read TGCAGTGCTAGGCGTGTAGCGGGGTCTTCCCAGTACTTC. It specifies CSARRVAGSSQYF.

As DNA, the CDR3 is TGCGCCAGCAGCCATCACCGGACTAGCGGGTGGGAGCAGTACTTC. It codes for CASSHHRTSGWEQYF. J is TRBJ2-5 and V is TRBV4-1; 11 nucleotides match TRBD2. The trim removed 3 bases at V and 11 bases at J, leaving 11 bases unmatched. The V gene's germline CDR1 is MGHRA and CDR2 YSYEKL. This CDR3 region has 15 residues.

The chain recombines TRBV2 with TRBJ2-7, with 9 bases that match TRBD1. The DNA end lines up better with TRBJ2-4; the J call may be wrong. CDR3 size: 19 residues. Germline CDR1 is SNHLY and CDR2 is FYNNEI. DNA of the CDR3: TGTGCCAGCAGTCTAACCGGGACAGGGATTTGGCCCCGCAAAAACATTCAGTACTTC. Its translation: CASSLTGTGIWPRKNIQYF.

In this sample, this clonotype turned up a few times. The CDR3 loop is CASSSTTSLGELFF. The CDR3 region has the DNA TGTGCCAGCAGCTCAACTACCTCCTTGGGGGAGCTGTTTTTT. This chain uses TRBV7-3 with TRBJ2-2; D unclear. V lost 4 bases to trimming and J lost 8 bases, with 14 bases between them. This CDR3 is built from 14 residues. The germline V gene encodes CDR1 SGHTA and CDR2 FQGTGA.

In its sample, this clonotype was seen a few times. A junction end diverges from the germline sequence, so it may reflect a read error. V usage is TRBV20-1 and J usage is TRBJ2-2, with D possibly being TRBD1 or TRBD2 (5 bases each). The CDR3 has 13 amino acids. Germline loops: CDR1 DFQATT, CDR2 SNEGSKA (reference sequence). The CDR3, as DNA: TGCAGTGCGGATACACGGGGCACCCGGGAGCTGTTTTTT. This gives the protein CSADTRGTRELFF.

The table lists this clonotype with many counts. The chain combines TRBV29-1 with TRBJ2-1; D may be TRBD2 (6 bases). The ends were cut back, 5 bases at V and 9 bases at J, with 14 bases in the middle. The germline CDR1 and CDR2 sequences are SQVTM and ANQGSEA. CDR3 length equals 12 residues. As DNA, the CDR3 is TGCAGCGTTCGCTGGAGGCGGGGTGAGCAGTTCTTC. Its translation: CSVRWRRGEQFF.

The chain uses TRBV7-9 and TRBJ2-1; no clear D. Trimming took off 4 bases at V and 8 bases at J, with 6 bases between the two ends. In germline, CDR1 is SEHNR, CDR2 FQNEAQ (reference sequence). The length of the CDR3 is 11 residues. The CDR3, as DNA: TGTGCCAGCAGCTGGGTCGATGAGCAGTTCTTC. It specifies CASSWVDEQFF.

This clonotype turned up a few times. The CDR3 spells CASSRNREIYGYTF. DNA of the CDR3: TGTGCCAGCAGCAGAAACAGGGAGATCTATGGCTACACCTTC. This chain uses TRBV7-9 with TRBJ1-2; D might be TRBD1 (6 bases). From germline, CDR1 is SEHNR and CDR2 FQNEAQ (reference sequence). The V gene lost 5 bases and the J gene lost 4 bases, with 14 bases spanning the gap. The CDR3 is 14 amino acids.

The gene calls are TRBV20-1 and TRBJ1-5, with no clear D. The CDR3 runs to 13 residues. Germline V gene sequence: CDR1 DFQATT, CDR2 SNEGSKA (reference sequence). Trimming pared 1 base from V and 0 bases from J, leaving 4 bases between. CDR3 sequence: CSARVDSNQPQHF. The CDR3 DNA reads TGCAGTGCTAGAGTGGATAGCAATCAGCCCCAGCATTTT.

This clonotype was detected a few times. The rearrangement uses TRBV11-2 and TRBJ1-6; TRBD1 aligns across 7 bases. Germline CDR1 and CDR2: SGHAT and FQNNGV. Losses at the gene ends were 6 bases for V and 0 bases for J; bases not matched to a gene: 8. The CDR3 covers 17 residues. As DNA, the CDR3 is TGTGCCAGCAGAATTAGGGGGCGGGCCTCCTATAATTCACCCCTCCACTTT. This gives the protein CASRIRGRASYNSPLHF.

The J gene is TRBJ1-4, the V gene TRBV29-1, with 8 bases fitting TRBD1. Germline CDR1 reads SQVTM; CDR2 reads ANQGSEA. This CDR3 region has 13 residues. V dropped 4 bases and J dropped 3; count of bases not matched to a gene: 1. The CDR3 reads CSVGGQANEKLFF. Written as DNA, the CDR3 is TGCAGCGTTGGGGGACAGGCTAATGAAAAACTGTTTTTT.

In this sample, this clonotype turned up once. The chain has TRBV11-2 and TRBJ1-2; D is unresolved. The V and J ends lost 1 base and 2 bases respectively, with 14 bases between them. This CDR3 has 16 amino acids. CDR1 and CDR2 from the germline V gene are SGHAT and FQNNGV. The CDR3 DNA reads TGTGCCAGCAGCTTAGCGGGAGTACCTACAAACTATGGCTACACCTTC. Residues: CASSLAGVPTNYGYTF.

This chain connects TRBV4-1 to TRBJ2-3, with D maybe TRBD1 (6 bases). Trimming took 3 bases from V and 5 from J, leaving 15 bases between them. Germline V CDR1 and CDR2: MGHRA, YSYEKL. This CDR3 is 15 amino acids long. CDR3 sequence (DNA): TGCGCCAGCAGCCAGTTGGGGACAAAAGTAGATACGCAGTATTTT. It yields the protein CASSQLGTKVDTQYF.

This clonotype came up a few times. The chain employs TRBV7-2 and TRBJ1-5; D gene unclear. The germline gives CDR1 SGHTA, CDR2 FQGNSA. The CDR3 totals 15 residues. V was cut by 3 bases and J by 3 bases, with 12 bases left in between. CDR3 sequence (DNA): TGTGCCAGCAGCTTCGTGGGCCAGCTCAATCAGCCCCAGCATTTT. It is translated as CASSFVGQLNQPQHF.

CDR3 DNA sequence: TGCAGCGTTGATGTGGCGGCAGCACATGGCTACACCTTC. This codes for CSVDVAAAHGYTF. The genes are TRBV29-1 and TRBJ1-2; D call uncertain. The CDR3 consists of 13 residues. Looked up from germline, CDR1 is SQVTM and CDR2 is ANQGSEA. V lost 3 bases and J lost 6, with 14 bases in between.

As for this clonotype: This may stem from a read error, because a much larger clone lies one nucleotide away. The rearrangement links TRBV12-3 or TRBV12-4 to TRBJ1-2; D remains ambiguous. Trimming stripped 3 bases from V and 9 bases from J, with 14 bases between. This CDR3 contains 13 residues. CDR3 amino acids: CASSLEGLYRYTF. The CDR3 nucleotides read TGTGCCAGCAGTTTGGAGGGTCTGTATCGCTACACCTTC.

The V gene is TRBV7-9, the J gene TRBJ2-3, with 7 bases that match TRBD2. In germline, CDR1 is SEHNR, CDR2 FQNEAQ (reference sequence). The length of the CDR3 is 16 residues. The V segment lost 1 base and the J segment 0 bases; nucleotides outside the gene matches: 4. The chain's CDR3 is CASSLGSGESTDTQYF. CDR3 coding DNA: TGTGCCAGCAGCTTAGGGAGCGGGGAGAGCACAGATACGCAGTATTTT.

This clonotype was observed a single time. The rearrangement joins TRBV27 to TRBJ1-1; maybe TRBD1 (6 bases). V gave up 7 bases and J gave up 0 bases, with 15 bases separating them. The V gene's germline CDR1 is MNHEY and CDR2 SMNVEV (reference sequence). The CDR3 loop spans 15 amino acids. This CDR3 is CASNSLTGMNTEAFF. The CDR3 region has the DNA TGTGCCAGCAATTCTCTGACAGGAATGAACACTGAAGCTTTCTTT.

Ten or more counts support this clonotype. V gene TRBV6-5 combines with J gene TRBJ2-7; D unresolved. The CDR3 extends over 13 amino acids. Trimming removed 5 bases from V and 4 bases from J, with 12 bases in between. Germline V gene data show CDR1 as MNHEY and CDR2 as SVGAGI. CDR3 amino acids: CASSPAFLYEQYF. CDR3 DNA sequence: TGTGCCAGCAGTCCGGCTTTTCTGTACGAGCAGTACTTC.